This T cell receptor (beta chain) was recovered during a study of blood T cell repertoires in COVID-19. The method was immunoSEQ multiplex PCR; TCRdb's version includes in-frame clones alone and lacks a portion of them. The sample shows approximately 260,000 clones, roughly 89% of them seen only once. Unmatched junction bases numbered 14, after V lost 3 bases and J lost 1 base. The CDR3 has 20 amino acids. Germline V gene data show CDR1 as LNHDA and CDR2 as SQIVND (reference sequence). The clonotype originates from a woman aged 40 to 55 who had recovered from COVID-19. The chain carries TRBV19 and TRBJ2-3; 12 bases are a match to TRBD2. The sample taken for sequencing was peripheral blood. The CDR3 loop reads CASSMPGLAGRTFGTDTQYF. CDR3 nucleotides: TGTGCCAGTAGTATGCCCGGACTAGCGGGAAGGACGTTTGGCACAGATACGCAGTATTTT.